This T cell receptor beta chain was documented in a study of neurological immune-mediated disorders. Overall study results and limits: Sharing of CDR3 amino acid sequences among expanded clones across subjects was absent, suggesting private repertoires in all groups.

Germline-derived CDR1 and CDR2 are ENHRY and SYGVKD. The CDR3 length is 13 residues. The V and J ends lost 6 bases and 3 bases respectively, with 11 bases between them. The making of cDNA relied on 5'RACE with 10-nucleotide random UMIs. One entry per CDR3 protein, called by TCRdb with MiXCR from the 5' RACE reads. This sample has around 56,000 distinct CDR3 sequences, with 20% to 30% found just once. Time point in this sample: technical triplicate 2. Where libraries were unsorted, they were derived from 2 million PBMCs stored at -80 degrees C. This clonotype has a count of ten or more. The antigen remains undetermined.

The receptor was derived from a man between 60 and 75 years old with HTLV-1-associated myelopathy (HAM/TSP). The V call is TRBV10-3, the J call TRBJ1-1; D gene unclear. The sample consisted of PBMCs. CDR3 protein: CAIRPGRDTEAFF. The CDR3 bases are TGTGCCATCAGGCCCGGACGTGACACTGAAGCTTTCTTT.